Given below is one T cell receptor beta chain in context. Its antigen is unknown. This sample is part of a study of T cell repertoires in cytomegalovirus infection. Study-level information: An indication of both CMV infection and matching HLA type came from public TCR beta signatures.

Study conclusions and caveats: Cumulative public TCR beta family frequency identified carriers of CMV plus the relevant HLA. Clonotypes of TCR beta that were HLA-C-restricted and CMV-specific dominated the ex vivo response.

Germline V CDR1 and CDR2: MNHEY, SVGEGT. This CDR3 contains 15 residues. Trimming took off 1 base at V and 8 bases at J, with 15 bases between the two ends. TCRdb independently ran MiXCR on the reads; one entry per CDR3 protein. Of 150,000 or so distinct CDR3 sequences listed, roughly 22% are singletons. The sequenced sample was CD8+ T cells from cultured PBMCs, obtained from culture after CMV antigen stimulation. The clonotype comes from a human donor in good health (CMV status not recorded). Some clones in this sample may be carry-over from other donors' samples. The chain combines TRBV6-2 or TRBV6-3 with TRBJ1-5; a possible D gene is TRBD1 (5 bases). The CDR3 region has the DNA TGTGCCAGCAGTTACTACCGCAGGGCCCTTGAGCCCCAGCATTTT. Protein sequence: CASSYYRRALEPQHF.